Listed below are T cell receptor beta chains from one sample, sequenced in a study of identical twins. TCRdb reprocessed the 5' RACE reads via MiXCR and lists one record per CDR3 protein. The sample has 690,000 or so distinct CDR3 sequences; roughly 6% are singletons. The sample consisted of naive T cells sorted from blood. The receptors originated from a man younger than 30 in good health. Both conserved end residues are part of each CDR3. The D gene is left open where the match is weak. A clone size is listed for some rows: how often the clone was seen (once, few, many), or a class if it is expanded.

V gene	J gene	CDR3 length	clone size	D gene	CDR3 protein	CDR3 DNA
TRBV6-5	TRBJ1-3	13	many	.	CASSYSNGNTIYF	TGTGCCAGCAGTTACTCGAACGGAAACACCATATATTTT
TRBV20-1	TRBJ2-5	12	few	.	CSAGGYGETQYF	TGCAGTGCTGGGGGCTACGGGGAGACCCAGTACTTC
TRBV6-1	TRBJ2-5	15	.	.	CATLPLLASGETQYF	TGTGCCACCTTGCCCCTGCTAGCGAGCGGGGAGACCCAGTACTTC
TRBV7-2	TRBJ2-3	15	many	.	CASSSQTLLTDTQYF	TGTGCCAGCAGCTCGCAAACCTTACTTACAGATACGCAGTATTTT
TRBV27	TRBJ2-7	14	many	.	CASSIQGKPYEQYF	TGTGCCAGCAGTATACAGGGTAAGCCCTACGAGCAGTACTTC
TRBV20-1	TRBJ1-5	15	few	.	CSARDTGVRNQPQHF	TGCAGTGCTAGAGATACGGGGGTGAGGAATCAGCCCCAGCATTTT
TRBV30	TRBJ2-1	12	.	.	CAWRPSYNEQFF	TGTGCCTGGAGACCCTCCTACAATGAGCAGTTCTTC
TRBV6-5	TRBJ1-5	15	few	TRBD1	CASSYSGGGDQPQHF	TGTGCCAGCAGTTACTCGGGAGGGGGCGACCAGCCCCAGCATTTT
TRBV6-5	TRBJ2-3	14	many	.	CASSYSGSTDTQYF	TGTGCCAGCAGTTATTCAGGGAGCACAGATACGCAGTATTTT
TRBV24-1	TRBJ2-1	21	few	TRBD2	CATSDLPSGRGKAVGTNEQFF	TGTGCCACCAGTGATTTACCTAGCGGGAGGGGTAAGGCAGTGGGAACCAATGAGCAGTTCTTC
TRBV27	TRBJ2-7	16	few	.	CASSSTGTLGSYEQYF	TGTGCCAGCAGTTCCACCGGGACGCTAGGCTCCTACGAGCAGTACTTC
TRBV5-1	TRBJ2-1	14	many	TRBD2	CASSLAGLDNEQFF	TGCGCCAGCAGCTTGGCTGGACTAGACAATGAGCAGTTCTTC
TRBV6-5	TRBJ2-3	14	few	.	CASSYGRSTDTQYF	TGTGCCAGCAGTTACGGGCGGAGCACAGATACGCAGTATTTT
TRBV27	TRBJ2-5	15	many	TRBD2	CASKGLAGPGETQYF	TGTGCCAGCAAGGGACTAGCGGGCCCGGGGGAGACCCAGTACTTC
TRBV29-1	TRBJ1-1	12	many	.	CSVEGLNTEAFF	TGCAGCGTTGAGGGGCTTAACACTGAAGCTTTCTTT
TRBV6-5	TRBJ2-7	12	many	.	CASSYVEGLQYF	TGTGCCAGCAGTTACGTCGAGGGGCTGCAGTACTTC
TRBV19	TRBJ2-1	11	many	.	CASQAGYEQFF	TGTGCCAGTCAGGCTGGTTATGAGCAGTTCTTC
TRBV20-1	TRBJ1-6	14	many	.	CSAREQGYNSPLHF	TGCAGTGCTAGAGAACAGGGTTATAATTCACCCCTCCACTTT
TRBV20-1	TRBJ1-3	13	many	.	CSARAGSGNTIYF	TGCAGTGCTCGGGCGGGCTCTGGAAACACCATATATTTT
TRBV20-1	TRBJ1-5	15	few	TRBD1	CSARGQRASNQPQHF	TGCAGTGCTAGGGGACAGCGCGCTAGCAATCAGCCCCAGCATTTT
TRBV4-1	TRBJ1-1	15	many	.	CASSQERAPLSEAFF	TGCGCCAGCAGCCAAGAGCGAGCCCCGCTCTCTGAAGCTTTCTTT
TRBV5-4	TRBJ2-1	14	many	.	CASSPITTGNEQFF	TGTGCCAGCAGCCCGATCACTACGGGAAATGAGCAGTTCTTC
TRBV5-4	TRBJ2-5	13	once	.	CASTFGQQETQYF	TGTGCCAGCACATTCGGCCAACAAGAGACCCAGTACTTC
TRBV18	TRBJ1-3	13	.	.	CASSPGTLDTIYF	TGTGCCAGCTCACCGGGGACTTTGGACACCATATATTTT
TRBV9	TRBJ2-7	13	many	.	CASSVGPSYEQYF	TGTGCCAGCAGCGTAGGACCCTCCTACGAGCAGTACTTC
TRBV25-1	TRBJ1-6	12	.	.	CASSVRNSPLHF	TGTGCCAGCAGCGTACGGAATTCACCCCTCCACTTT
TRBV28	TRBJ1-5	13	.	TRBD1	CATRDRSNQPQHF	TGTGCCACCCGGGACAGAAGTAATCAGCCCCAGCATTTT
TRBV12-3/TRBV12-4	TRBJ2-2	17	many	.	CASSEESGRSVAGELFF	TGTGCCAGCAGTGAAGAATCTGGTCGTAGTGTCGCCGGGGAGCTGTTTTTT
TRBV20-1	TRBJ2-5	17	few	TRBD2	CSARASGTSGRGETQYF	TGCAGTGCTAGAGCCTCCGGGACTAGCGGGAGGGGAGAGACCCAGTACTTC
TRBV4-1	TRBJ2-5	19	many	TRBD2	CASSQDAGLAGDEEETQYF	TGCGCCAGCAGCCAAGACGCGGGACTAGCGGGAGACGAGGAAGAGACCCAGTACTTC
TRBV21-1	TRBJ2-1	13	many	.	CASPRTDYNEQFF	TGTGCCAGCCCCCGGACAGACTACAATGAGCAGTTCTTC